Listed here is a single T cell receptor beta chain. The CDR3 has 15 residues. Between the trimmed V and J ends, which lost 0 bases and 2 bases, there was a span of 9 bases. The data belong to a study of cytomegalovirus exposure and HLA in healthy donors. PCR amplification relied on 60 Vbeta primers (plus 13 Jbeta primers). TCRdb's copy holds only in-frame clones and misses some; the assay was immunoSEQ multiplex PCR. Here the sample spans around 93,000 clones, roughly 67% being singletons. V gene TRBV5-3 combines with J gene TRBJ2-1; the D gene is possibly TRBD2 (6 bases). Being an ORF, TRBV5-3 has a function that is uncertain. The sequenced sample consisted of PBMCs. The sequence derives from a boy between 10 and 17 years old in good health and CMV-seropositive. CDR3 bases: TGTGCCAGAAGCTTGGTGGCTAGCGCCTACAATGAGCAGTTCTTC. It encodes CARSLVASAYNEQFF.